This entry describes one T cell receptor beta chain. The data are from a study of T cell changes during pregnancy in multiple sclerosis. Germline assignment: CDR1 MNHNS and CDR2 SASEGT. The CDR3 runs 14 residues. Trimming took 7 bases from V and 0 from J, leaving 12 bases between them. Repertoires were generated with immunoSEQ multiplex PCR, while TCRdb's copy carries only in-frame clones and drops some. In the table there are tens of thousands of clones, 85% to 95% of which are singletons. The source of this sequence is a female donor with multiple sclerosis, enrolled in a pregnancy study. Sequences were derived from CD8+ T cells from peripheral blood mononuclear cells, sampled in the second trimester of pregnancy. The chain uses TRBV6-1 and TRBJ1-1; a possible D gene is TRBD1 (5 bases). The CDR3 region is CASKARAVNTEAFF. The DNA for the CDR3 is TGTGCCAGCAAGGCCAGGGCGGTGAACACTGAAGCTTTCTTT.